Below are 21 T cell receptor beta chains sequenced from a single sample in a study of OX40 agonist ivuxolimab in advanced cancers. Sequencing was performed with immunoSEQ multiplex PCR; in TCRdb, only in-frame clones are kept and a portion is missing. Here the sample spans roughly 71,000 clones, 84% being singletons. Sequenced here: CD4+ or CD8+ T cells sorted from blood, sampled in a trial of the OX40 agonist ivuxolimab. Receptors originate from an adult with an advanced solid tumor such as melanoma, head and neck, liver or kidney cancer.

The chain uses TRBV6-1 and TRBJ2-7; 7 nucleotides align to TRBD1. This CDR3 contains 13 residues. With 6 bases clipped from V and 2 bases from J, the junction kept 4 bases outside the gene matches. Germline values: CDR1 MNHNS, CDR2 SASEGT. In DNA, the CDR3 is TGTGCCAGCAGAAACAGGGGTACCTACGAGCAGTACTTC. Its protein is CASRNRGTYEQYF.

V is TRBV7-9 and J is TRBJ2-2; 15 bases fit TRBD2. V dropped 0 bases and J dropped 4; count of bases not matched to a gene: 6. This CDR3 has 19 residues. Germline loops: CDR1 SEHNR, CDR2 FQNEAQ (reference sequence). CDR3: CASSLARTSGRASTGELFF. The CDR3 DNA reads TGTGCCAGCAGCTTAGCCCGGACTAGCGGGAGGGCCAGCACCGGGGAGCTGTTTTTT.

CDR3: CASSLAQNTEAFF. The CDR3 region has the DNA TGTGCCAGCAGCTTGGCACAGAACACTGAAGCTTTCTTT. V usage is TRBV5-4 and J usage is TRBJ1-1; D remains unclear. The germline CDR1 and CDR2 sequences are SGHNT and YYREEE (reference sequence). The CDR3 is 13 amino acids. With 0 bases removed from V and 1 base from J, the gap between germline ends came to 4 bases.

This sequence joins TRBV6-5 and TRBJ1-4; a weak D match, TRBD1 (5 bases). This CDR3 is built from 15 residues. Germline lookup yields CDR1 MNHEY and CDR2 SVGAGI. V was pared by 3 bases and J by 7 bases, with 15 bases between. This CDR3 is CASSYRGRFGEKLFF. CDR3 DNA sequence: TGTGCCAGCAGTTATCGGGGGAGGTTCGGTGAAAAACTGTTTTTT.

J is TRBJ1-1 and V is TRBV18, with 7 bases aligning to TRBD1. J gave up 2 bases and V 9 bases, and 12 bases lay outside the gene matches. The CDR3 has 15 residues. Germline loops: CDR1 KGHSH, CDR2 LQKENI. CDR3 in DNA: TGTGCCAGTTCGGCGTCCGGGACAGTTAACACTGAAGCTTTCTTT. This codes for CASSASGTVNTEAFF.

Only a few counts were recorded for this clone. This chain joins TRBV11-2 and TRBJ2-4; D may be TRBD1 (5 bases). Germline CDR1 and CDR2: SGHAT and FQNNGV. There are 13 residues in the CDR3. Between the trimmed V and J ends, which lost 1 base and 5 bases, there was a span of 6 bases. The CDR3 here is CASSLGGENIQYF. CDR3 nucleotides: TGTGCCAGCAGCTTAGGGGGCGAAAACATTCAGTACTTC.

The chain carries TRBV6-1 and TRBJ2-7, with D possibly TRBD2 on 6 matching bases. The germline gives CDR1 MNHNS, CDR2 SASEGT. Trimming removed 0 bases at V and 2 bases at J, with 14 bases between. This CDR3 is built from 16 residues. CDR3 region: CASSEALRGATYEQYF. The CDR3 region has the DNA TGTGCCAGCAGTGAAGCGTTGCGCGGGGCAACCTACGAGCAGTACTTC.

This clone appeared once. The rearrangement uses TRBV5-1 and TRBJ2-5; 11 bases are shared with TRBD2. There are 14 residues in the CDR3. Trimming took 4 bases from V and 3 from J; bases not matched to a gene: 2. CDR1 and CDR2 (germline): SGHRS, YFSETQ. The CDR3 here is CASSQGLAEETQYF. The CDR3 region has the DNA TGCGCCAGCAGCCAGGGACTAGCGGAAGAGACCCAGTACTTC.

The gene calls are TRBV9 and TRBJ2-1; 15 bases fit TRBD2. The CDR3 totals 21 residues. The V segment lost 0 bases and the J segment 2 bases; nucleotides outside the gene matches: 12. The germline V gene has CDR1 SGDLS and CDR2 YYNGEE. CDR3 nucleotides: TGTGCCAGCAGCGTAGGTGGCTGGGGACTAGCGGGGGGCACAACCTACAATGAGCAGTTCTTC. Translation: CASSVGGWGLAGGTTYNEQFF. Combining the CDR3 with reference TRBV9 and TRBJ2-1 gives the whole variable domain DSGVTQTPKHLITATGQRVTLRCSPRSGDLSVYWYQQSLDQGLQFLIQYYNGEERAKGNILERFSAQQFPDLHSELNLSSLELGDSALYFCASSVGGWGLAGGTTYNEQFFGPGTRLTVL.

The genes are TRBV5-1 and TRBJ1-4; D gene unclear. The CDR3 contains 16 residues. Trimming took off 2 bases at V and 8 bases at J, with 19 bases between the two ends. The germline gives CDR1 SGHRS, CDR2 YFSETQ. Written as DNA, the CDR3 is TGCGCCAGCAGCTTAGGCCCCCGAGGGCCGAGCGAAAAACTGTTTTTT. Its translation: CASSLGPRGPSEKLFF.

This chain connects TRBV5-1 to TRBJ2-7; TRBD1 matches 12 bases. Germline V CDR1 and CDR2: SGHRS, YFSETQ. Trimming at V came to 3 bases and at J to 6 bases, leaving 4 bases not matched to a gene. The CDR3 loop spans 14 amino acids. Here the CDR3 DNA reads TGCGCCAGCAGCTCCCAGGGACAGGGGGCCGAGCAGTACTTC. Translating gives CASSSQGQGAEQYF.

The chain links TRBV18 to TRBJ2-7; D assignment may be TRBD1 or TRBD2 (5 bases each). The V gene's germline CDR1 is KGHSH and CDR2 LQKENI. Trimming removed 4 bases at V and 5 bases at J, with 18 bases between. This CDR3 is built from 15 residues. The DNA for the CDR3 is TGTGCCAGCTCACTTAGGGGACCCCCAGGGCACGAGCAGTACTTC. Translated: CASSLRGPPGHEQYF.

This clone was seen a single time. The chain couples TRBV29-1 to TRBJ1-1; no definite D call. The germline V and J ends were trimmed by 7 bases and 6 bases, with 18 bases remaining between them. Germline lookup yields CDR1 SQVTM and CDR2 ANQGSEA. The CDR3 is 13 residues long. The CDR3 sequence is CSALPRRVAEAFF. The CDR3 DNA sequence: TGCAGCGCCCTGCCTAGGCGAGTGGCTGAAGCTTTCTTT.

The chain has TRBV11-2 and TRBJ2-5; D might be TRBD2 (6 bases). Germline V CDR1 and CDR2: SGHAT, FQNNGV. There are 14 residues in the CDR3. Trimming cost V 1 base and J 2 bases, with 8 bases left between them. The CDR3 coding sequence is TGTGCCAGCAGCTTAGGCCTAGCGCAAGAGACCCAGTACTTC. It codes for CASSLGLAQETQYF. The full variable domain, its missing parts supplied by reference TRBV11-2 and TRBJ2-5, is EAGVAQSPRYKIIEKRQSVAFWCNPISGHATLYWYQQILGQGPKLLIQFQNNGVVDDSQLPKDRFSAERLKGVDSTLKIQPAKLEDSAVYLCASSLGLAQETQYFGPGTRLLVL.

In DNA, the CDR3 is TGTGCCAGCACCCGTCCCTACGAGCAGTACTTC. This sequence encodes CASTRPYEQYF. The chain combines TRBV2 with TRBJ2-7; D uncertain. The V end was cut by 7 bases, the J end by 2 bases, with 6 bases between. The CDR3 contains 11 residues. CDR1 SNHLY and CDR2 FYNNEI come from the germline V gene.

Only one count was recorded for this clone. V usage is TRBV2 and J usage is TRBJ1-4; D gene unclear. The CDR3 is 15 residues long. Germline V gene data show CDR1 as SNHLY and CDR2 as FYNNEI. The ends were cut back, 2 bases at V and 0 bases at J, with 7 bases in the middle. The chain's CDR3 is CASSESHATNEKLFF. CDR3 in DNA: TGTGCCAGCAGTGAAAGCCACGCAACTAATGAAAAACTGTTTTTT. Using reference TRBV2 and TRBJ1-4 for the parts outside the CDR3, the full variable domain is EPEVTQTPSHQVTQMGQEVILRCVPISNHLYFYWYRQILGQKVEFLVSFYNNEISEKSEIFDDQFSVERPDGSNFTLKIRSTKLEDSAMYFCASSESHATNEKLFFGSGTQLSVL.

The chain is built from TRBV21-1 and TRBJ2-6. TRBV21-1 is recorded as a pseudogene. This CDR3 region has 16 residues. The chain's CDR3 is CASSKEGSSGANVLTF. The DNA of the CDR3 is TGTGCCAGCAGCAAAGAGGGCAGCTCTGGGGCCAACGTCCTGACTTTC.

The rearrangement joins TRBV2 to TRBJ1-2, with no clear D. Germline V gene sequence: CDR1 SNHLY, CDR2 FYNNEI. The CDR3 has 14 amino acids. V was pared by 4 bases and J by 10 bases, with 19 bases between. In DNA form, the CDR3 reads TGTGCCAGCAGTGGGACGGTGCTGGGGTTATACTACACCTTC. As protein: CASSGTVLGLYYTF.

The chain is built from TRBV9 and TRBJ2-1; 10 bases align to TRBD2. Germline loops: CDR1 SGDLS, CDR2 YYNGEE. The CDR3 totals 17 residues. The V and J ends lost 1 base and 3 bases, in that order; junction bases with no gene match: 7. The CDR3 DNA sequence: TGTGCCAGCAGCGTATCCAGCGGGAGGGCCAGCTACAATGAGCAGTTCTTC. Residues: CASSVSSGRASYNEQFF.

V is TRBV6-1 and J is TRBJ2-3, with 7 bases fitting TRBD1. This CDR3 spans 14 amino acids. Germline assignment: CDR1 MNHNS and CDR2 SASEGT. V dropped 4 bases and J dropped 3; count of bases not matched to a gene: 4. CDR3 DNA sequence: TGTGCCAGCAGTGTTAGGACAGGTACAGATACGCAGTATTTT. Translated: CASSVRTGTDTQYF.

V usage is TRBV19 and J usage is TRBJ2-5; the D call may be TRBD1 or TRBD2 (6 bases each). Germline CDR1 reads LNHDA; CDR2 reads SQIVND (reference sequence). This CDR3 spans 14 amino acids. V was cut by 5 bases and J by 5 bases, with 15 bases left in between. In nucleotides, the CDR3 is TGTGCCAGTAGTTGGGAAGGGGGGTGGGAGACCCAGTACTTC. Protein sequence: CASSWEGGWETQYF.